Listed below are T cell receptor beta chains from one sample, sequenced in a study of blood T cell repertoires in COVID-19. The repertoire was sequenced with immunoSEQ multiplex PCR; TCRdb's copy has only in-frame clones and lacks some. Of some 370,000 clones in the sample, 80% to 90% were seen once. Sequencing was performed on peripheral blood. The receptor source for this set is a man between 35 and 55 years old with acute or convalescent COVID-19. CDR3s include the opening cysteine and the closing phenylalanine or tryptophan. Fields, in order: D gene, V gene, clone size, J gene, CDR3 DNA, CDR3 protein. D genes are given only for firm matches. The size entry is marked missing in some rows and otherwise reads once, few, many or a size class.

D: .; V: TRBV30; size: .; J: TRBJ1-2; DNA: TGTGCCTGGAGTGTATCTCAGTTCTACACCTTC; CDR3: CAWSVSQFYTF
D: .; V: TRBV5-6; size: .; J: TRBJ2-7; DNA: TGTGCCAGCAGCTTGGCGACGGGGGAGCAGTACTTC; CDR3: CASSLATGEQYF
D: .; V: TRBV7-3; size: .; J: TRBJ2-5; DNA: TGTGCCAGCAGCTTAGGCCCAAGCCAAGAGACCCAGTACTTC; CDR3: CASSLGPSQETQYF
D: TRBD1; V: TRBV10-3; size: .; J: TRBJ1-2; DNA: TGTGCCATCAGCTTCCCTGACAGGGGACCTAACTATGGCTACACCTTC; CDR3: CAISFPDRGPNYGYTF
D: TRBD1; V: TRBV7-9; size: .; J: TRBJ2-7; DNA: TGTGCCAGCAGAGGGACAGGGGGGGCCTACGAGCAGTACTTC; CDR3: CASRGTGGAYEQYF
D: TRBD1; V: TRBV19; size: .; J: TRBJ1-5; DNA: TGTGCCAGTAGTTCAACAGGGGGAAATCAGCCCCAGCATTTT; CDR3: CASSSTGGNQPQHF
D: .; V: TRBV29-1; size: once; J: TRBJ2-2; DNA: TGCAGCGTCCTTGGTAGTCCGAACACCGGGGAGCTGTTTTTT; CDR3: CSVLGSPNTGELFF
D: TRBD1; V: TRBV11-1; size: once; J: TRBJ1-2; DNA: TGTGCCAGCAGCTCTCAGGGGGAGGCCTATGGCTACACCTTC; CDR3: CASSSQGEAYGYTF
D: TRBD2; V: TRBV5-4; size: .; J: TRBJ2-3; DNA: TGTGCCAGCAGCACGGGACTAGCGGGCACAGATACGCAGTATTTT; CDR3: CASSTGLAGTDTQYF
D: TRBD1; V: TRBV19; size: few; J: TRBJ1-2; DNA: TGTGCCAGTAGTATAGAGCGGACAGGGTACCGTGGCTACACCTTC; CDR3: CASSIERTGYRGYTF
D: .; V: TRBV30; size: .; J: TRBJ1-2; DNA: TGTGCCTGGAGTATTTACAGGAGCTACTACACCTTC; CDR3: CAWSIYRSYYTF
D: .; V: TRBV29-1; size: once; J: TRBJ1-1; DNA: TGCAGCGTCCGGACACCCACTGAAGCTTTCTTT; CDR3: CSVRTPTEAFF
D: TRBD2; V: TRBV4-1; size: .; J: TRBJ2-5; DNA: TGCGCCAGCAGCCAACATTCGGGGGCTAGCGGGGGGCCACAAGAGACCCAGTACTTC; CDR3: CASSQHSGASGGPQETQYF
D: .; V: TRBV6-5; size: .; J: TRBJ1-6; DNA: TGTGCCAGCAGTTACTCAGAGGGTTACTATAATTCACCCCTCCACTTT; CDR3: CASSYSEGYYNSPLHF
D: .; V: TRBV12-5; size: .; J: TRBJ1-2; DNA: TGTGCTAGTGGTCCGACGTCGGACGGGGATAACTATGGCTACACCTTC; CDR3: CASGPTSDGDNYGYTF
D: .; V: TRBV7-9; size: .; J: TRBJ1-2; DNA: TGTGCCAGCATCAATGGGGAGGTTGGTGGCTACACCTTC; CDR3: CASINGEVGGYTF
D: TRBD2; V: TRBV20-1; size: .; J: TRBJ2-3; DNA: TGCAGTGCTAGTGGGGGTCTACTAGCGGGGGGCTACAACACAGATACGCAGTATTTT; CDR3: CSASGGLLAGGYNTDTQYF
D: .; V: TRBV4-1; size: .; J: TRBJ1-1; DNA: TGCGCCAGCAGCCAATTGGTGGACTCTGAAGCTTTCTTT; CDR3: CASSQLVDSEAFF
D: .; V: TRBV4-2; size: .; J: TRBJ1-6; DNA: TGTGCCAGCAGCCAAGACCCTACAGGGAGATATTCACCCCTCCACTTT; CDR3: CASSQDPTGRYSPLHF
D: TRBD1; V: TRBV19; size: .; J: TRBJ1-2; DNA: TGTGCCAGTAGTCGCCCATTAAAACAGGGGAACTATGGCTACACCTTC; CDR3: CASSRPLKQGNYGYTF
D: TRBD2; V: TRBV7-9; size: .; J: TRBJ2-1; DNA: TGTGCCAGCAGCCCCCCCGGACTAGCGAGATACAATGAGCAGTTCTTC; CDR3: CASSPPGLARYNEQFF
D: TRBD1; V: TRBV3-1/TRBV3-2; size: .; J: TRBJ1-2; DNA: TGTGCCAGCAGCCAACGACAGGGTTACTATGGCTACACCTTC; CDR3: CASSQRQGYYGYTF
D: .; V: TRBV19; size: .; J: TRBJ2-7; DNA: TGTGCCAGTAGTATATCGGACGGGAGCGAGCAGTACTTC; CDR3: CASSISDGSEQYF
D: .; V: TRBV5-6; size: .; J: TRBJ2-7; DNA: TGTGCCAGCAGCTTCGGGGGGCCTGAGCAGTACTTC; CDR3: CASSFGGPEQYF
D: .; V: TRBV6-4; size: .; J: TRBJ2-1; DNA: TGTGCCAGCAGTGTTGAGGCGGGAAACAATGAGCAGTTCTTC; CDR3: CASSVEAGNNEQFF